One and the same sample provided the 8 T cell receptor beta chains below, sequenced in a study of T cells after yellow fever vaccination. One entry per CDR3 protein, called by TCRdb with MiXCR from the 5' RACE reads. The sample shows over 110,000 distinct CDR3 sequences, 7.7% of them seen only once. The material sequenced was CD4+ T cells sorted from PBMCs, taken 5 days after the yellow fever booster vaccination. Every receptor here comes from a man aged 25-45 years who received the YFV17D yellow fever vaccine.

J is TRBJ2-1 and V is TRBV20-1, with TRBD1 matching 8 bases. The J segment lost 7 bases and the V segment lost 2 bases, leaving 16 bases of the junction unmatched. The CDR3 spans 17 residues. Germline values: CDR1 DFQATT, CDR2 SNEGSKA (reference sequence). The CDR3 protein is CSARMVTGVSGKNEQFF. The DNA for the CDR3 is TGCAGTGCTAGAATGGTGACAGGGGTTAGCGGTAAGAATGAGCAGTTCTTC.

The V and J genes are TRBV5-1 and TRBJ2-7; possibly TRBD2 for D (5 bases). The germline gives CDR1 SGHRS, CDR2 YFSETQ. The CDR3 extends over 15 amino acids. The V end lost 0 bases, the J end lost 3 bases, and 13 bases lay between the germline ends. CDR3 sequence: CASSLAVGSGYEQYF. The CDR3 DNA is TGCGCCAGCAGCTTGGCCGTAGGGAGTGGCTACGAGCAGTACTTC. Variable domain in full (rest from reference TRBV5-1 and TRBJ2-7): KAGVTQTPRYLIKTRGQQVTLSCSPISGHRSVSWYQQTPGQGLQFLFEYFSETQRNKGNFPGRFSGRQFSNSRSEMNVSTLELGDSALYLCASSLAVGSGYEQYFGPGTRLTVT.

This clonotype was counted ten times or more. This chain connects TRBV4-3 to TRBJ1-1; no clear D gene. V shed 0 bases and J shed 0 bases, with 8 bases lying between them. From germline, CDR1 is LGHNA and CDR2 YSLEER. The CDR3 has 15 amino acids. This chain's CDR3 is CASSQEFSVNTEAFF. CDR3 DNA: TGCGCCAGCAGCCAAGAATTCTCAGTGAACACTGAAGCTTTCTTT.

To note about this clonotype: A clone one base away is much larger, so this may be a read error. This chain connects TRBV29-1 to TRBJ2-1; the D gene is possibly TRBD2 (6 bases). Per germline, CDR1 SQVTM and CDR2 ANQGSEA. The CDR3 runs to 13 residues. V dropped 3 bases and J dropped 6 bases, with 12 bases sitting between them. In DNA, the CDR3 is TGCAGCGTTGATGCGGGGCGCATCAATGAGCAGTTCTTC. It encodes CSVDAGRINEQFF.

The table lists this clonotype with many counts. The V and J genes are TRBV20-1 and TRBJ1-2; unclear D gene. Trimming removed 1 base from V and 4 bases from J, with 16 bases in between. Germline V CDR1 and CDR2: DFQATT, SNEGSKA (reference sequence). The length of the CDR3 is 15 residues. The CDR3: CSARAREAASYGYTF. CDR3 coding DNA: TGCAGTGCTAGAGCCCGCGAGGCCGCGAGCTATGGCTACACCTTC.

This clonotype was seen at least ten times. This rearrangement joins TRBV3-1 to TRBJ2-4; TRBD2 matches at 8 bases. The CDR3 sequence is 16 residues long. J lost 6 bases, V lost 1 base, and 8 bases had no gene match. Germline V gene sequence: CDR1 LGHDT, CDR2 YNNKEL (reference sequence). The CDR3: CASSQVGGRSVNIQYF. CDR3 coding DNA: TGTGCCAGCAGCCAAGTTGGCGGGAGGAGTGTAAACATTCAGTACTTC.

This clonotype came up a few times. The chain recombines TRBV4-2 with TRBJ1-2, with D possibly being TRBD1 (5 bases). This CDR3 spans 14 amino acids. Germline loops: CDR1 LGHNA, CDR2 YNFKEQ. V lost 0 bases, J lost 7 bases, and 12 bases lay in between. The CDR3 sequence: CASSQDSGRVGYTF. The CDR3 bases are TGTGCCAGCAGCCAAGATTCGGGCAGGGTTGGCTACACCTTC.

This clonotype was seen repeatedly, ten times or more. V gene TRBV20-1 combines with J gene TRBJ2-7; D is undetermined. V lost 2 bases to trimming and J lost 1 base, with 9 bases between them. This CDR3 has 13 residues. Germline V gives CDR1 DFQATT, CDR2 SNEGSKA (reference sequence). CDR3 protein: CSARYPMSYEQYF. CDR3 bases: TGCAGTGCTAGATACCCGATGTCCTACGAGCAGTACTTC.